These 10 T cell receptor beta chains were sequenced from one sample in a study of Graves' ophthalmopathy and Graves' hyperthyroidism. Investigators amplified TCR beta CDR3 regions from RNA transcripts. In the first round, RT-PCR was carried out with HTBI primers, and a multiplex PCR formed the second round. TCRdb reprocessed the multiplex PCR reads via MiXCR and lists one record per CDR3 protein. This sample yields 200,000 to 250,000 distinct CDR3 sequences, of which approximately 42% are seen a single time; less than 60% belongs to the top ten. The material sequenced was peripheral blood. The receptor source for this set is an adult man with Graves' ophthalmopathy.

This clonotype has a count of ten or more. V gene TRBV10-3 combines with J gene TRBJ1-5, with a tentative D call TRBD1 (6 bases). The CDR3 totals 15 residues. Germline assignment: CDR1 ENHRY and CDR2 SYGVKD. With 2 bases removed from V and 2 bases from J, the gap between germline ends came to 10 bases. Written as DNA, the CDR3 is TGTGCCATCAGTGAGGCAGGGGACGGCAATCAGCCCCAGCATTTT. This gives the protein CAISEAGDGNQPQHF.

J is TRBJ2-2 and V is TRBV12-3 or TRBV12-4; TRBD2 agrees at 13 bases. Trimming at V came to 5 bases and at J to 4 bases, leaving 7 bases not matched to a gene. The CDR3 has 17 residues. The CDR3 DNA follows: TGTGCCAGCAGTCCCCGGACTAGCGGGAGCATCACCGGGGAGCTGTTTTTT. Amino acid sequence: CASSPRTSGSITGELFF.

By share, this clonotype ranks as medium-sized (0.01 to 0.1%). This chain links TRBV2 with TRBJ2-5, with TRBD1 identical over 10 bases. Germline assignment: CDR1 SNHLY and CDR2 FYNNEI. The trim removed 6 bases at V and 5 bases at J, leaving 9 bases unmatched. CDR3 length: 15 residues. CDR3 sequence: CASRVRQGARETQYF. In DNA form, the CDR3 reads TGTGCCAGCAGGGTACGACAGGGGGCACGGGAGACCCAGTACTTC. The variable domain in full, completed from reference TRBV2 and TRBJ2-5, reads EPEVTQTPSHQVTQMGQEVILRCVPISNHLYFYWYRQILGQKVEFLVSFYNNEISEKSEIFDDQFSVERPDGSNFTLKIRSTKLEDSAMYFCASRVRQGARETQYFGPGTRLLVL.

The rearrangement uses TRBV19 and TRBJ2-7, with a possible D match to TRBD2 (5 bases). This CDR3 spans 15 amino acids. Germline V CDR1 and CDR2: LNHDA, SQIVND (reference sequence). Trimming shortened V by 6 bases and J by 7 bases, and 22 bases separated the two germline ends. The chain's CDR3 is CASSSIEEESREQYF. CDR3 DNA sequence: TGTGCCAGTAGCTCTATAGAGGAGGAAAGTCGGGAGCAGTACTTC.

The chain employs TRBV7-9 and TRBJ1-1; D ambiguous. This CDR3 is 15 amino acids long. Trimming pared 3 bases from V and 1 base from J, leaving 12 bases between. Germline values: CDR1 SEHNR, CDR2 FQNEAQ (reference sequence). The CDR3 region has the DNA TGTGCCAGCAGCTTGGTCGGCACGCCGAACACTGAAGCTTTCTTT. Translation: CASSLVGTPNTEAFF. The variable domain in full, with the rest retrieved from reference TRBV7-9 and TRBJ1-1, is DTGVSQNPRHKITKRGQNVTFRCDPISEHNRLYWYRQTLGQGPEFLTYFQNEAQLEKSRLLSDRFSAERPKGSFSTLEIQRTEQGDSAMYLCASSLVGTPNTEAFFGQGTRLTVV.

The rearrangement joins TRBV2 to TRBJ2-7; 7 bases are shared with TRBD1. The V gene's germline CDR1 is SNHLY and CDR2 FYNNEI. CDR3 length: 12 amino acids. V trimming: 8 bases; J trimming: 5 bases; junction bases outside the gene matches: 6. The CDR3 nucleotides read TGTGCCAGCGACCGTCAGGGGGACGAGCAGTACTTC. This translates into CASDRQGDEQYF.

V usage is TRBV2 and J usage is TRBJ1-6, with a tentative D call TRBD1 (5 bases). V dropped 4 bases and J dropped 4 bases, with 11 bases sitting between them. Germline CDR1 and CDR2: SNHLY and FYNNEI. This CDR3 is 15 amino acids long. The CDR3 DNA reads TGTGCCAGCAGTGTCAAGACAGCTTATAATTCACCCCTCCACTTT. It codes for CASSVKTAYNSPLHF.

This clonotype was seen many times. CDR3 nucleotide sequence: TGTGCCAGCAGCTACCGACAGTCTAACTATGGCTACACCTTC. Its translation is CASSYRQSNYGYTF. This chain links TRBV7-2 with TRBJ1-2; a possible D gene is TRBD1 (5 bases). The CDR3 is 14 amino acids. V was trimmed by 4 bases and J by 0 bases, leaving 9 bases between them. Germline V lookup: CDR1 SGHTA, CDR2 FQGNSA.

J is TRBJ1-4 and V is TRBV4-2; D gene unclear. This CDR3 has 14 residues. The germline CDR1 and CDR2 sequences are LGHNA and YNFKEQ. Trimming left V 3 bases short and J 8 bases short, with 13 bases between. CDR3 amino acids: CASSQFPEEEKLFF. Written as DNA, the CDR3 is TGTGCCAGCAGCCAGTTTCCCGAGGAGGAAAAACTGTTTTTT.

This clonotype has just a few counts. The rearrangement joins TRBV9 to TRBJ2-7; weak D call: TRBD1 (7 bases). V was shortened by 3 bases and J by 5 bases, with 15 bases between the two germline ends. The germline V gene encodes CDR1 SGDLS and CDR2 YYNGEE. The CDR3 runs to 14 residues. The CDR3 spells CASSARGRPNEQYF. CDR3 nucleotides: TGTGCCAGCAGCGCCAGGGGGAGGCCCAACGAGCAGTACTTC.